The entry that follows covers one T cell receptor (beta chain) sequence. This entry comes from a study of PD-L1 blockade in urothelial cancer. Study at large: Males with bladder-origin urothelial cancer constituted about 90% of the 29 patients. When blood samples were assessed, the median T cell count was about 130,000.

TCRdb keeps only in-frame clones here, not all; method: immunoSEQ multiplex PCR. The sample has about 120,000 clones; roughly 90% are singletons. Per the germline V gene, CDR1 is LNHDA and CDR2 is SQIVND (reference sequence). The junction had 5 bases not matched to a gene; V was cut back by 7 bases and J by 6 bases. The CDR3 covers 13 residues. Stated time point: peripheral blood 6 weeks after treatment start. Patients' urothelial carcinoma was locally advanced or metastatic. This chain links TRBV19 with TRBJ2-7; 11 positions match TRBD2. The TCR sequence derives from a man aged 55 to 70 with urothelial cancer. Sample: PBMCs, taken around atezolizumab (anti-PD-L1) treatment. The DNA of the CDR3 is TGTGCCAGTAAGGGACTAGCGGTCTCCGAGCAGTACTTC. Translated: CASKGLAVSEQYF.